These 10 T cell receptor beta chains were all obtained from the same sample, sequenced in a study of cytomegalovirus exposure and HLA in healthy donors. PCR involved 60 Vbeta and 13 Jbeta primers. Profiled with immunoSEQ multiplex PCR; TCRdb holds only in-frame clones, not every one. The sample consists of 150,000 to 200,000 clones, around 80% of them appearing once. Specimen: PBMCs. All receptors come from a woman in her forties in good health and CMV-seronegative.

This clone was observed a few times. The rearrangement joins TRBV10-1 to TRBJ1-4; 9 bases align to TRBD1. The CDR3 is 12 amino acids. With 8 bases clipped from V and 7 bases from J, the junction kept 2 bases outside the gene matches. Germline assignment: CDR1 WNHNN and CDR2 SYGVQD (reference sequence). CDR3 region: CASGQGTEKLFF. The DNA of the CDR3 is TGCGCCAGCGGACAGGGGACTGAAAAACTGTTTTTT.

The rearrangement links TRBV18 to TRBJ1-4, with D possibly TRBD1 on 6 matching bases. Germline lookup yields CDR1 KGHSH and CDR2 LQKENI. The length of the CDR3 is 14 residues. V shed 2 bases and J shed 7 bases, with 11 bases lying between them. CDR3 nucleotide sequence: TGTGCCAGCTCACCATCTGGGGGCGGTGAAAAACTGTTTTTT. Its protein product is CASSPSGGGEKLFF.

The rearrangement joins TRBV9 to TRBJ2-2, with 12 nucleotides matching TRBD2. This CDR3 has 16 residues. Germline CDR1 is SGDLS and CDR2 is YYNGEE. V shed 5 bases, J shed 5 bases, and the junction held 7 bases outside the gene matches. CDR3: CASRKAGTSGTGELFF. The CDR3 DNA reads as TGTGCCAGCAGAAAGGCCGGGACTAGCGGGACCGGGGAGCTGTTTTTT.

V and J are TRBV10-3 and TRBJ2-7, with TRBD2 identical over 7 bases. Germline V gives CDR1 ENHRY, CDR2 SYGVKD. V was clipped by 0 bases and J by 1 base; unmatched bases: 6. This CDR3 is 16 amino acids long. The CDR3 spells CAISESNSGPSYEQYF. The DNA of the CDR3 is TGTGCCATCAGTGAGTCCAATAGCGGGCCGTCCTACGAGCAGTACTTC.

This clone appeared a few times. This rearrangement joins TRBV5-1 to TRBJ1-1; D gene ambiguous. V lost 1 base and J lost 0, with 4 bases in between. Germline V gene data show CDR1 as SGHRS and CDR2 as YFSETQ. This CDR3 is 13 amino acids long. CDR3 amino acids: CASSLTMNTEAFF. CDR3 bases: TGCGCCAGCAGCTTGACAATGAACACTGAAGCTTTCTTT.

Concerning this clone itself: The germline gene is not matched at one end of the junction; a read error may be the cause. V gene TRBV4-3 combines with J gene TRBJ2-3; the match to TRBD1 covers 10 bases. CDR3 length equals 17 residues. Germline V gene sequence: CDR1 LGHNA, CDR2 YSLEER. CDR3 bases: TGCGCCGGCAGCCTTACCGGGACAGGGGACCCCACAGATACGCAGTATTTT. This gives the protein CAGSLTGTGDPTDTQYF.

V gene TRBV9 combines with J gene TRBJ2-1; 7 bases are shared with TRBD1. The CDR3 extends over 15 amino acids. The trim removed 3 bases at V and 3 bases at J, leaving 6 bases unmatched. Germline CDR1 is SGDLS and CDR2 is YYNGEE. The CDR3 sequence is CASSAYRGIYNEQFF. DNA of the CDR3: TGTGCCAGCAGCGCGTACAGGGGCATCTACAATGAGCAGTTCTTC.

This clone was detected only a few times. The V call is TRBV5-6, the J call TRBJ1-2; D is possibly TRBD1 (5 bases). Trimming stripped 7 bases from V and 8 bases from J, with 24 bases between. The CDR3 runs to 15 residues. The germline gives CDR1 SGHDT, CDR2 YYEEEE. CDR3 loop: CASSRPGPARGGYTF. In DNA, the CDR3 is TGTGCCAGCTCGAGACCTGGGCCCGCCCGGGGGGGCTACACCTTC.

The V gene is TRBV11-2, the J gene TRBJ1-1; D unclear. The CDR3 covers 14 residues. The germline V and J ends were trimmed by 6 bases and 0 bases, with 11 bases remaining between them. The germline V gene has CDR1 SGHAT and CDR2 FQNNGV. CDR3 residues: CASSLTRVNTEAFF. In DNA form, the CDR3 reads TGTGCCAGCAGTTTAACGAGGGTGAACACTGAAGCTTTCTTT.

This clone has only a few counts. The chain combines TRBV6-5 with TRBJ1-1; 8 bases agree with TRBD1. The junction had 9 bases not matched to a gene; V was cut back by 3 bases and J by 6 bases. Germline V gene sequence: CDR1 MNHEY, CDR2 SVGAGI. The CDR3 sequence is 15 residues long. CDR3 bases: TGTGCCAGCAGTTATCGCGGACAGGGTGCCCCTGAAGCTTTCTTT. This gives the protein CASSYRGQGAPEAFF.